The present entry profiles one T cell receptor (beta chain) with its context. The data originate from a study of blood T cell repertoires in COVID-19. Study-wide background: Samples representing acute and convalescent COVID-19 were sourced from the United States, Italy and Spain. The cDNA or gDNA used as material had been derived from T cells, B-cell-depleted T cells, or PBMCs.

Losses at the gene ends were 8 bases for V and 4 bases for J; bases not matched to a gene: 4. Germline values: CDR1 SGHDN, CDR2 FVKESK. The CDR3 spans 12 residues. TCRdb's copy holds only in-frame clones and misses some; the assay was immunoSEQ multiplex PCR. The sample has tens of thousands of clones, around 88% seen once. This TCR was sampled from a man between 60 and 75 years old with acute or convalescent COVID-19. Sequenced input: peripheral blood. The chain has TRBV14 and TRBJ2-7; 8 positions agree with TRBD2. The chain's CDR3 is CASRGGGYEQYF. The CDR3 DNA sequence: TGTGCCAGCCGGGGGGGTGGTTACGAGCAGTACTTC.